These 13 T cell receptor beta chains share one sample of origin, sequenced in a study of blood T cell repertoires in COVID-19. Produced via immunoSEQ multiplex PCR; TCRdb's table is partial and in-frame only. The data contain approximately 160,000 clones, roughly nine tenths of them seen just once; the ten biggest clones take up about 3.9%. Material for sequencing was peripheral blood. The receptors originated from a woman between 70 and 85 years old with acute or convalescent COVID-19.

The chain uses TRBV19 and TRBJ1-1, with 7 nucleotides matching TRBD1. This CDR3 is built from 16 residues. Germline loops: CDR1 LNHDA, CDR2 SQIVND (reference sequence). V shed 4 bases, J shed 1 base, and the junction held 9 bases outside the gene matches. CDR3 sequence (DNA): TGTGCCAGTAGTAGGCTGAGCCGGACAGGGAACACTGAAGCTTTCTTT. Encoded protein: CASSRLSRTGNTEAFF. Combining the CDR3 with reference TRBV19 and TRBJ1-1 gives the whole variable domain DGGITQSPKYLFRKEGQNVTLSCEQNLNHDAMYWYRQDPGQGLRLIYYSQIVNDFQKGDIAEGYSVSREKKESFPLTVTSAQKNPTAFYLCASSRLSRTGNTEAFFGQGTRLTVV.

V gene TRBV5-5 combines with J gene TRBJ1-6; 9 nucleotides agree with TRBD1. V shed 1 base and J 8 bases; nucleotides not matched to a gene: 4. Germline CDR1 SGHKS, CDR2 YYEKEE (reference sequence). CDR3 length: 15 amino acids. CDR3 loop: CASSLSGQGYSPLHF. The CDR3 coding sequence is TGTGCCAGCAGCTTGTCGGGACAGGGTTATTCACCCCTCCACTTT.

This sequence joins TRBV6-5 and TRBJ1-2, with D perhaps TRBD1 (5 bases). In germline, CDR1 is MNHEY, CDR2 SVGAGI. The CDR3 has 16 amino acids. V gave up 0 bases and J gave up 6 bases, with 17 bases separating them. The CDR3 is CASSYSISPGRNGYTF. The CDR3 DNA is TGTGCCAGCAGTTACTCGATCTCCCCAGGGCGGAATGGCTACACCTTC.

The chain joins TRBV18 to TRBJ2-5, with a possible D match to TRBD1 (5 bases). V gave up 0 bases and J gave up 4 bases, with 12 bases separating them. The CDR3 is made up of 15 amino acids. Germline V gene sequence: CDR1 KGHSH, CDR2 LQKENI. The CDR3 loop reads CASSPPTQGSETQYF. CDR3 DNA: TGTGCCAGCTCACCACCCACCCAGGGTTCAGAGACCCAGTACTTC.

V is TRBV11-3 and J is TRBJ2-3, with 7 bases that match TRBD1. V lost 5 bases to trimming and J lost 6 bases; unmatched junction nucleotides: 11. From germline, CDR1 is SGHNT and CDR2 YENEEA. The CDR3 runs 15 residues. CDR3 amino acids: CASSPGQTQSDTQYF. CDR3 DNA: TGTGCCAGCAGCCCGGGACAGACTCAGAGTGATACGCAGTATTTT.

J is TRBJ2-3 and V is TRBV28; no definite D call. The V end was cut by 4 bases, the J end by 2 bases, with 4 bases between. This CDR3 region has 12 residues. Germline CDR1 reads MDHEN; CDR2 reads SYDVKM. The CDR3 spells CASSSNTDTQYF. The CDR3 bases are TGTGCCAGCAGTTCCAACACAGATACGCAGTATTTT.

CDR3 protein: CASSITGDEAFF. The CDR3 coding sequence is TGCGCCAGCAGCATTACGGGAGATGAAGCTTTCTTT. The chain links TRBV5-1 to TRBJ1-1; D not certain. In germline, CDR1 is SGHRS, CDR2 YFSETQ. This CDR3 is 12 amino acids long. V lost 4 bases and J 7 bases, leaving 11 bases between the germline ends.

V and J are TRBV4-2 and TRBJ1-6; tentative D call: TRBD1 (6 bases). The V end was cut by 2 bases, the J end by 7 bases, with 18 bases between. The CDR3 has 17 residues. Per the germline V gene, CDR1 is LGHNA and CDR2 is YNFKEQ. The CDR3 is CASSQKPTGQGNSPLHF. Here the CDR3 DNA reads TGTGCCAGCAGCCAAAAACCTACGGGACAAGGAAATTCACCCCTCCACTTT.

V and J are TRBV6-1 and TRBJ2-7; 8 positions agree with TRBD1. This CDR3 comprises 15 residues. V lost 0 bases and J lost 6; bases outside the gene matches: 7. Looked up from germline, CDR1 is MNHNS and CDR2 is SASEGT. This CDR3 reads CASSEAWTGYLEQYF. Here the CDR3 DNA reads TGTGCCAGCAGTGAAGCATGGACAGGGTACCTCGAGCAGTACTTC.

This chain connects TRBV6-5 to TRBJ2-7; D is uncertain. Trimming stripped 6 bases from V and 3 bases from J, with 12 bases between. This CDR3 has 13 amino acids. The germline V gene encodes CDR1 MNHEY and CDR2 SVGAGI. As DNA, the CDR3 is TGTGCCAGCAGGGGCAGGCCCCTCTACGAGCAGTACTTC. It specifies CASRGRPLYEQYF.

V is TRBV19 and J is TRBJ1-5; 9 bases match TRBD1. CDR1 LNHDA and CDR2 SQIVND come from the germline V gene (reference sequence). The CDR3 contains 14 residues. J lost 5 bases, V lost 4 bases, and 3 bases had no gene match. The CDR3 region has the DNA TGTGCCAGTAGTACCTGGACAGGGGATCAGCCCCAGCATTTT. Translation: CASSTWTGDQPQHF.

The chain joins TRBV18 to TRBJ1-6, with 10 bases that match TRBD1. Trimming took 4 bases from V and 13 from J; bases not matched to a gene: 7. Per the germline V gene, CDR1 is KGHSH and CDR2 is LQKENI. The CDR3 contains 14 residues. DNA of the CDR3: TGTGCCAGCTCACGGGGACAGGGGTCGTCGCCCCTCCACTTT. Translated, it gives CASSRGQGSSPLHF.

This chain connects TRBV30 to TRBJ2-7; the D gene is possibly TRBD1 (5 bases). This CDR3 comprises 15 residues. The V gene lost 4 bases and the J gene lost 2 bases, with 18 bases spanning the gap. The germline V gene encodes CDR1 GTSNPN and CDR2 SVGIG (reference sequence). Here the CDR3 reads CAWTEEVGPTYEQYF. CDR3 nucleotides: TGTGCCTGGACCGAAGAGGTGGGGCCGACCTACGAGCAGTACTTC.